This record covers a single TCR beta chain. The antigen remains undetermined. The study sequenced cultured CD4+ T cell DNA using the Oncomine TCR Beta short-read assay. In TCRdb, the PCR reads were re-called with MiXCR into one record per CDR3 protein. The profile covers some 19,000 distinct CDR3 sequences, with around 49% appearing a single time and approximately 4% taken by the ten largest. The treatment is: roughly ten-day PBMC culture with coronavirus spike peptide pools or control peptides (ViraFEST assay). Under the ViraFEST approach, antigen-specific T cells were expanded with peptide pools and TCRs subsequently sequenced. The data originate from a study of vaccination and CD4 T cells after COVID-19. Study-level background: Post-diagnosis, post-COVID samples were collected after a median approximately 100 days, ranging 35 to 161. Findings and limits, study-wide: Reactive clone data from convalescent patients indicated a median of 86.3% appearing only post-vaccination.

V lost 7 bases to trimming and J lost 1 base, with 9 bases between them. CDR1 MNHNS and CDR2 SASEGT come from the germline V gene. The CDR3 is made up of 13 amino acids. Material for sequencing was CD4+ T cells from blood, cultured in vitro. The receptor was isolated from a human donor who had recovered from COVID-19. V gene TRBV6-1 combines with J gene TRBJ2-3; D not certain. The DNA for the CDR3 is TGTGCCAGCACGAGCCCCCGCACAGATACGCAGTATTTT. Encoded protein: CASTSPRTDTQYF.